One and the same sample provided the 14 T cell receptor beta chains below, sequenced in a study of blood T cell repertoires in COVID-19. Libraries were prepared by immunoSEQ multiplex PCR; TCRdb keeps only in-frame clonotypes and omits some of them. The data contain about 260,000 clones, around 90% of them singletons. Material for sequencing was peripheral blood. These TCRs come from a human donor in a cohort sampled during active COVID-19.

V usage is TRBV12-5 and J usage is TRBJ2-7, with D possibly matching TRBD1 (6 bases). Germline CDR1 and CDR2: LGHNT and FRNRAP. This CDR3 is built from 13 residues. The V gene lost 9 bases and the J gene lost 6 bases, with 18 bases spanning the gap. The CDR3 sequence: CASGKQGVGEQYF. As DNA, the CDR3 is TGTGCTAGCGGAAAACAGGGAGTCGGCGAGCAGTACTTC. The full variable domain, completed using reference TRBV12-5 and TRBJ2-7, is DARVTQTPRHKVTEMGQEVTMRCQPILGHNTVFWYRQTMMQGLELLAYFRNRAPLDDSGMPKDRFSAEMPDATLATLKIQPSEPRDSAVYFCASGKQGVGEQYFGPGTRLTVT.

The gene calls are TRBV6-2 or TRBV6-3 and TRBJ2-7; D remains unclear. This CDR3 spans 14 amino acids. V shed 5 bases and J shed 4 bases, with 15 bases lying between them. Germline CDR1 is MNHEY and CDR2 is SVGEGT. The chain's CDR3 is CASSPITTAYEQYF. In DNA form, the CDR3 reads TGTGCCAGCAGTCCAATAACAACAGCATACGAGCAGTACTTC.

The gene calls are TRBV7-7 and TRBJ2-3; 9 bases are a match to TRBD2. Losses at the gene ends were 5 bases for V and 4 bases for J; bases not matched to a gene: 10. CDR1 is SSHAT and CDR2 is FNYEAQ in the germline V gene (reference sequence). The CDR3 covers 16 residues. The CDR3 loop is CASSPGGLAGSDTQYF. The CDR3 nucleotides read TGTGCCAGCAGCCCCGGCGGGCTAGCGGGGTCAGATACGCAGTATTTT. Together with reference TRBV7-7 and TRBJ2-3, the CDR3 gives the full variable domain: GAGVSQSPRYKVTKRGQDVTLRCDPISSHATLYWYQQALGQGPEFLTYFNYEAQPDKSGLPSDRFSAERPEGSISTLTIQRTEQRDSAMYRCASSPGGLAGSDTQYFGPGTRLTVL.

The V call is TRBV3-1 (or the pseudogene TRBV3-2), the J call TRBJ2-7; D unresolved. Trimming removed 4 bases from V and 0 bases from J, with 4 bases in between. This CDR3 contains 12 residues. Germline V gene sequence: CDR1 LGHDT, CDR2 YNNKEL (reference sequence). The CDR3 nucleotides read TGTGCCAGCAGCCTCTACTCCTACGAGCAGTACTTC. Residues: CASSLYSYEQYF.

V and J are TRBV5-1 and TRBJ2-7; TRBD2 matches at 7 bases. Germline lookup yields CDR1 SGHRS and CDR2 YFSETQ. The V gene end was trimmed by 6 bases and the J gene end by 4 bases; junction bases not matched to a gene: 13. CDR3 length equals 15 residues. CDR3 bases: TGCGCCAGCACCCCAGTGAAGGGAGGGGATTACGAGCAGTACTTC. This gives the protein CASTPVKGGDYEQYF.

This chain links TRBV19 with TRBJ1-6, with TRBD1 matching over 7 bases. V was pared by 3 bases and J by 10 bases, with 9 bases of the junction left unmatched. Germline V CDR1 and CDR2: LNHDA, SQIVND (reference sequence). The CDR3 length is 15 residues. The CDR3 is CASSMQTGRGSPLHF. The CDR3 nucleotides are TGTGCCAGTAGTATGCAGACAGGGCGAGGATCACCCCTCCACTTT. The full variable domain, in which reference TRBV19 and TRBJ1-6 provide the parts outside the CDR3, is DGGITQSPKYLFRKEGQNVTLSCEQNLNHDAMYWYRQDPGQGLRLIYYSQIVNDFQKGDIAEGYSVSREKKESFPLTVTSAQKNPTAFYLCASSMQTGRGSPLHFGNGTRLTVT.

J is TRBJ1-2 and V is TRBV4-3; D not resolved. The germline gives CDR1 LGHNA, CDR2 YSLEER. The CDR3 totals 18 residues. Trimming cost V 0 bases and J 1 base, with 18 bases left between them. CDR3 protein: CASSQDRGTLIYNYGYTF. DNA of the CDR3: TGCGCCAGCAGCCAAGATCGAGGAACCCTTATTTATAACTATGGCTACACCTTC.

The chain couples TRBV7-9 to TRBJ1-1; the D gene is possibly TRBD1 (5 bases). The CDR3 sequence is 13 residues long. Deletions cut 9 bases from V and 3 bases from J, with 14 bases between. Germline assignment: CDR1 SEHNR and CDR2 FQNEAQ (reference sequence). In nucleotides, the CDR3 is TGTGCCAGTAAGGCGGGGGAAGACACTGAAGCTTTCTTT. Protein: CASKAGEDTEAFF.

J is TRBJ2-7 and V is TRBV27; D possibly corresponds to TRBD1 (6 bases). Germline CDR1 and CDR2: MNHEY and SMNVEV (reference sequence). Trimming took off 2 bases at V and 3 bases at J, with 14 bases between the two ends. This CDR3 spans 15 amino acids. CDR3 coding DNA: TGTGCCAGCAGTTTACAGGACAGAAACAACTACGAGCAGTACTTC. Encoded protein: CASSLQDRNNYEQYF.

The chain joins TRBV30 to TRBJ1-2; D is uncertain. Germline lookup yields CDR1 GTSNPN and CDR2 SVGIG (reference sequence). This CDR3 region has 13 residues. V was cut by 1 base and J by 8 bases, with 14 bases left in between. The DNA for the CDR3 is TGTGCCTGGAGTGCCTCGGTGCTTCGGGGCTACACCTTC. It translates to CAWSASVLRGYTF.

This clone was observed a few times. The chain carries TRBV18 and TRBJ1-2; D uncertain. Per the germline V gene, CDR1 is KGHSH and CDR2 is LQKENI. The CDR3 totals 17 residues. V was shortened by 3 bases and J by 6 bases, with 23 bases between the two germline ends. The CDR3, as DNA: TGTGCCAGCTCACCCCGGCCGGTAAGCAGGCCTGGCGATGGCTACACCTTC. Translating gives CASSPRPVSRPGDGYTF.

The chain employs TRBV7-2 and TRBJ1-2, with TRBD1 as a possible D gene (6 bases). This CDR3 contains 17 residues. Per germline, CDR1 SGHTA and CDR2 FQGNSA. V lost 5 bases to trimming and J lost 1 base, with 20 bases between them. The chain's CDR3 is CASSPGWGPSYNYGYTF. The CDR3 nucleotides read TGTGCCAGCAGCCCGGGGTGGGGGCCCTCTTATAACTATGGCTACACCTTC.

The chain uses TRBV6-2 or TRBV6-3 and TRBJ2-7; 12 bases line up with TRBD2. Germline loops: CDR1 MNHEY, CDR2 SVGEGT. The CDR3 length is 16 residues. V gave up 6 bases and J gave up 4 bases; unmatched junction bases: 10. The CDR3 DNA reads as TGTGCCAGCAGCCGCCCTAGCGGGAGGGGGAAGTACGAGCAGTACTTC. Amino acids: CASSRPSGRGKYEQYF.

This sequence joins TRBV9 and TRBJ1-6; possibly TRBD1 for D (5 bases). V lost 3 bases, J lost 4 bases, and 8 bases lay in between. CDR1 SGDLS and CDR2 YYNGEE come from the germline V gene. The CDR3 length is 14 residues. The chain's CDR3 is CASSAGTYNSPLHF. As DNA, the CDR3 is TGTGCCAGCAGCGCCGGGACTTATAATTCACCCCTCCACTTT. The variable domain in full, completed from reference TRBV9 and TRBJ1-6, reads DSGVTQTPKHLITATGQRVTLRCSPRSGDLSVYWYQQSLDQGLQFLIQYYNGEERAKGNILERFSAQQFPDLHSELNLSSLELGDSALYFCASSAGTYNSPLHFGNGTRLTVT.